This T cell receptor (beta chain) came from a study of beta chain features in type 1 diabetes. General observations from the study: The naive, central memory and Treg TCRB repertoires showed an apparent similarity that was greater among patients than among healthy donors.

This clone was counted only a few times. What it binds is not known. Every isolated RNA sample was fully reverse transcribed, so sequencing captured expressed TCRB transcripts. TCRdb's copy holds only in-frame clones and misses some; the assay was immunoSEQ multiplex PCR. The table includes about 180,000 clones, about 13% detected once. CDR3 length equals 12 residues. Germline loops: CDR1 GTSNPN, CDR2 SVGIG (reference sequence). With V trimmed by 5 bases and J by 7 bases, 5 bases remained unmatched. The specimen sequenced was central memory CD4+ T cells from blood. The origin of this receptor is a young woman in good health. The chain recombines TRBV30 with TRBJ2-4; 7 bases line up with TRBD2. CDR3 bases: TGTGCCTGGGGGGTGGGAGGGAACATTCAGTACTTC. It specifies CAWGVGGNIQYF.